The TCR beta chain under discussion was sequenced for a study of PD-1 blockade in mismatch repair-deficient tumors. Assay: immunoSEQ multiplex PCR; the TCRdb copy retains only in-frame clones and omits some. The sample holds about 120,000 clones, almost 90% seen once. The length of the CDR3 is 15 residues. Trimming took 4 bases from V and 1 from J; bases not matched to a gene: 2. Germline V gene data show CDR1 as WNHNN and CDR2 as SYGVQD (reference sequence). The TCR sequence derives from an adult with mismatch repair-deficient cancer. V usage is TRBV10-1 and J usage is TRBJ2-1; 9 nucleotides line up with TRBD2. This sample comprised peripheral blood, obtained approximately 72 weeks after starting pembrolizumab. The CDR3 here is CASSVSGSSYNEQFF. The CDR3 nucleotides are TGCGCCAGCAGTGTTAGCGGGAGTTCCTACAATGAGCAGTTCTTC.